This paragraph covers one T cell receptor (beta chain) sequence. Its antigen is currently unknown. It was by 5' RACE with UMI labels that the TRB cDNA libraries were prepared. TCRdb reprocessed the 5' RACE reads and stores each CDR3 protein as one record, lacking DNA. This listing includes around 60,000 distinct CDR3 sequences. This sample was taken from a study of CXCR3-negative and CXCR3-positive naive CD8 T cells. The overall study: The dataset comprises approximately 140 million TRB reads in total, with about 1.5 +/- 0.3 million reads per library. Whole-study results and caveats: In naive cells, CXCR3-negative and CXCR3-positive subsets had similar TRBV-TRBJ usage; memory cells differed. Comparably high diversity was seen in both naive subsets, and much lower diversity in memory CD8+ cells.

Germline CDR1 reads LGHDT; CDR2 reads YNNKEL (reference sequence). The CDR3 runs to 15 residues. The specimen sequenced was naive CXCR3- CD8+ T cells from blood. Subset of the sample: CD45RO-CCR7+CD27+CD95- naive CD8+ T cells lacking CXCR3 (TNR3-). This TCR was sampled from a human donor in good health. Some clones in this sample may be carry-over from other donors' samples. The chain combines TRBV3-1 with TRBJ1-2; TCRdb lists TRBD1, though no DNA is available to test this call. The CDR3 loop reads CASSQQGQTNYGYTF.